The sequence of this T cell receptor (beta chain) was determined in a study of CD8+ T cells in alopecia areata. RNA was extracted and reverse transcribed into cDNA as the sequencing template. The table came from immunoSEQ multiplex PCR; TCRdb's copy has only in-frame clones and leaves some out. The table includes around 120,000 clones, around 61% detected once. This clone was detected once. Its antigen is not known. In the same sample, other DNA sequences code for this CDR3. Study results and limitations: Affected lesional scalp, above all in alopecia totalis/universalis, was more clonal than normal scalp. Possibly as an HLA-related effect, TCR sharing across patients appeared less clear than in mice.

Cell sorting was applied to PBMCs, and CD4+ and CD8+ T cells were collected. CDR1 and CDR2 from the germline V gene are SGHRS and YFSETQ. The CDR3 has 15 amino acids. V gave up 3 bases and J gave up 1 base; unmatched junction bases: 2. This chain links TRBV5-1 with TRBJ1-1, with TRBD1 identical over 11 bases. The specimen was CD4+ T cells sorted from blood. The sequence was obtained from a human donor in good health. DNA for the CDR3: TGCGCCAGCAGCTCGGGGACAGGGGGGAACACTGAAGCTTTCTTT. It yields the protein CASSSGTGGNTEAFF.